These T cell receptor beta chains were read from a single sample in a study of response to subunit inactivated influenza vaccine. TCRdb redid the calling of the RT-PCR reads with MiXCR, one entry per CDR3 protein. Of about 190,000 distinct CDR3 sequences listed, around 15% were seen once; the top ten hold 20% to 30%. Material: CD8+ T cells sorted from PBMCs, obtained more than 4 days after vaccination. All receptors come from a man aged 45-65 years who received an inactivated influenza vaccine. Both conserved end residues are part of each CDR3. D genes are given only for firm matches. Rows give clone size only sometimes, using once, few, many, or a class for an expanded clone.

cdr3_length d_call j_call clone_size v_call cdr3_nt cdr3_aa
16 TRBD1 TRBJ2-3 few TRBV20-1 TGCAGTGCTAGACCTGACAGGGCGTGGGACACAGATACGCAGTATTTT CSARPDRAWDTDTQYF
14 - TRBJ1-5 many TRBV5-5 TGTGCCAGCAGTTTGGACAGAGTAAATCAGCCCCAGCATTTT CASSLDRVNQPQHF
16 TRBD2 TRBJ2-1 - TRBV12-3/TRBV12-4 TGTGCCAGCAGTTTAGGACTAACGGGAGGGCCGGGGGAGCAGTTCTTC CASSLGLTGGPGEQFF
12 - TRBJ2-5 many TRBV12-3/TRBV12-4 TGTGCCAGCAGAGTATCAATGGAGACCCAGTACTTC CASRVSMETQYF
10 - TRBJ1-6 few TRBV19 TGTGCCAGCACTGTGGGTCCCCTCCACTTT CASTVGPLHF
14 - TRBJ2-3 few TRBV4-1 TGCGCCAGCAGCCCGGACCCCAGGACAGATACGCAGTATTTT CASSPDPRTDTQYF
13 - TRBJ1-2 - TRBV24-1 TGTGCCACCAGTGAGGGGGCCGCATCTGGCTACACCTTC CATSEGAASGYTF
14 - TRBJ1-5 few TRBV7-9 TGTGCCAGCAGCATGGGACTTGTGAATCAGCCCCAGCATTTT CASSMGLVNQPQHF
16 TRBD1 TRBJ2-7 few TRBV14 TGTGCCAGCAGCTCGACCACGGGACAGGGTTCCTACGAGCAGTACTTC CASSSTTGQGSYEQYF
18 TRBD2 TRBJ2-1 few TRBV15 TGTGCCACCAGCACCTTTAGCGGGACTCGATTCTCCTACAATGAGCAGTTCTTC CATSTFSGTRFSYNEQFF
17 TRBD1 TRBJ1-5 - TRBV28 TGTGCCAGCAGTTTGCTGGGACAGACCTCCAGCAATCAGCCCCAGCATTTT CASSLLGQTSSNQPQHF
15 TRBD1 TRBJ1-5 - TRBV7-8 TGTGCCAGCAGACCGGGACAGGGTAGCAATCGGCCCCAGCATTTT CASRPGQGSNRPQHF
17 - TRBJ2-1 many TRBV10-3 TGTGCCATCAGTGAGTCTGTTGGGCAGAGAATCCACAATGAGCAGTTCTTC CAISESVGQRIHNEQFF
15 TRBD2 TRBJ2-3 - TRBV7-9 TGTGCCAGCAGCTCAACTAGCGCGCGCCCAGATACGCAGTATTTT CASSSTSARPDTQYF
15 - TRBJ1-1 few TRBV6-5 TGTGCCAGCAGTTCGGGAAAAGGGGGGTTAAGTGAAGCTTTCTTT CASSSGKGGLSEAFF
16 TRBD1 TRBJ1-1 - TRBV3-1 TGTGTCCGCAGCCAACCGACGACAGGGGACGGCACTGAAGCTTTCTTT CVRSQPTTGDGTEAFF
16 - TRBJ2-7 many TRBV20-1 TGCAGTGCTAGTCCCAGGATGAAGAAAAGGACCTACGAGCAGTACTTC CSASPRMKKRTYEQYF
16 TRBD2 TRBJ2-7 - TRBV5-6 TGTGCCAGCAGCGCTGGTCGGCGGGGGTCATCCTACGAGCAGTACTTC CASSAGRRGSSYEQYF
13 TRBD1 TRBJ2-7 - TRBV29-1 TGCAGCGTAGCCAGGGGGCTAAGCTACGAGCAGTACTTC CSVARGLSYEQYF
15 - TRBJ2-5 - TRBV6-5 TGTGCCAGCAGTTACTCGTGGGCAGCCCAAGAGACCCAGTACTTC CASSYSWAAQETQYF
15 - TRBJ1-1 - TRBV12-3/TRBV12-4 TGTGCCAGCGGAACAAGGCACGTGGAGAACACTGAAGCTTTCTTT CASGTRHVENTEAFF
11 - TRBJ2-2 few TRBV29-1 TGCAGCGTTGAAGCGAACGGGGAGCTGTTTTTT CSVEANGELFF
11 - TRBJ2-7 - TRBV29-1 TGCAGCGTTGAGTCAGGCGCCGAGCAGTACTTC CSVESGAEQYF
15 - TRBJ2-2 - TRBV19 TGTGCCAGTACCGGTTTCTGGGGTCACACCGGGGAGCTGTTTTTT CASTGFWGHTGELFF
14 - TRBJ2-7 few TRBV30 TGTGCCTGGAGCGACTGGGACTCCCCCTACGAGCAGTACTTC CAWSDWDSPYEQYF
12 - TRBJ2-7 few TRBV20-1 TGCAGTGCCCACAGGGAGAGGAACGAGCAGTACTTC CSAHRERNEQYF
16 TRBD2 TRBJ2-1 few TRBV9 TGTGCCAGCAGCGTAGCGCTAGCGGGTATGTACAATGAGCAGTTCTTC CASSVALAGMYNEQFF
14 - TRBJ1-3 few TRBV12-3/TRBV12-4 TGTGCCAGCAGTTTTTGGGGAGACGGAAACACCATATATTTT CASSFWGDGNTIYF
15 - TRBJ1-2 few TRBV4-3 TGCGCCAGCAGCCAACTGAACGGGGGGGTGGATGGCTACACCTTC CASSQLNGGVDGYTF
18 - TRBJ1-4 - TRBV4-3 TGCGCCAGCAGCCAAGAGGCCCCCCTCTCCCCTGGGGGTGAAAAACTGTTTTTT CASSQEAPLSPGGEKLFF
13 - TRBJ2-1 many TRBV5-1 TGCGCCAGCAGCTTGGCCGGTTGGAATGAGCAGTTCTTC CASSLAGWNEQFF
15 - TRBJ2-5 few TRBV3-1 TGTGCCAGCAGCCAAGATTACCGGGCAGGAGAGACCCAGTACTTC CASSQDYRAGETQYF
13 - TRBJ2-7 few TRBV7-9 TGTGCCAGCAGCTTAGAGGTGAAGGAGAAGCAGTACTTC CASSLEVKEKQYF
13 TRBD1 TRBJ2-5 few TRBV7-3 TGTGCCAGCAGCATGGGGACAGTCGAGACCCAGTACTTC CASSMGTVETQYF
14 - TRBJ2-1 few TRBV28 TGTGCCAGCAGTTCTGGGCTAGGTCGGAATGAGCAGTTCTTC CASSSGLGRNEQFF
14 - TRBJ1-4 - TRBV6-5 TGTGCCAGCAGTTACGGGGGGACCAATGAAAAACTGTTTTTT CASSYGGTNEKLFF
14 - TRBJ1-2 few TRBV7-3 TGTGCCAGCAGCTTGGGATTTAACGTCGGTGGCTACACCTTC CASSLGFNVGGYTF